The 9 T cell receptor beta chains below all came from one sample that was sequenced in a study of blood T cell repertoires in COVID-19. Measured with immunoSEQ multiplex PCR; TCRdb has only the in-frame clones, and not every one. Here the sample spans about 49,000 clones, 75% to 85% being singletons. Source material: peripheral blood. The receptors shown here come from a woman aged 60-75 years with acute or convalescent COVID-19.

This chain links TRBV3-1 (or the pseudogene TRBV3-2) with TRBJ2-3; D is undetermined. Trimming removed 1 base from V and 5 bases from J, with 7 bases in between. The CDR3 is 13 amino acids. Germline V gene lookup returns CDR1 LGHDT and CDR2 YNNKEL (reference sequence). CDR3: CASSQVRIDTQYF. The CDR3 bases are TGTGCCAGCAGCCAAGTTCGTATAGATACGCAGTATTTT.

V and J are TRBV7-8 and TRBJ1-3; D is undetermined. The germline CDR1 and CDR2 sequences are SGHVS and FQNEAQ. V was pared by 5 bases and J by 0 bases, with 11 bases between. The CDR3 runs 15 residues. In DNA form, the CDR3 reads TGTGCCAGCAGCATCAGGTTGGACTCTGGAAACACCATATATTTT. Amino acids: CASSIRLDSGNTIYF.

The CDR3 region is CSVEMGQGWYGYTF. In DNA form, the CDR3 reads TGCAGCGTTGAGATGGGGCAGGGGTGGTATGGCTACACCTTC. The chain joins TRBV29-1 to TRBJ1-2; tentatively, D is TRBD1 (6 bases). The V gene lost 3 bases and the J gene lost 5 bases, with 16 bases spanning the gap. The CDR3 has 14 residues. Germline loops: CDR1 SQVTM, CDR2 ANQGSEA. The full variable domain, its missing parts supplied by reference TRBV29-1 and TRBJ1-2, is SAVISQKPSRDICQRGTSLTIQCQVDSQVTMMFWYRQQPGQSLTLIATANQGSEATYESGFVIDKFPISRPNLTFSTLTVSNMSPEDSSIYLCSVEMGQGWYGYTFGSGTRLTVV.

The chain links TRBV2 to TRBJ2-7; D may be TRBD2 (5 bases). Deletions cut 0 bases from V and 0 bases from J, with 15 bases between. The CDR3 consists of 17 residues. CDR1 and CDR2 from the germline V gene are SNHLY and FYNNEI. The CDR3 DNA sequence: TGTGCCAGCAGTGAAGCGCGTGCGGGTTCGGGCTCCTACGAGCAGTACTTC. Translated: CASSEARAGSGSYEQYF.

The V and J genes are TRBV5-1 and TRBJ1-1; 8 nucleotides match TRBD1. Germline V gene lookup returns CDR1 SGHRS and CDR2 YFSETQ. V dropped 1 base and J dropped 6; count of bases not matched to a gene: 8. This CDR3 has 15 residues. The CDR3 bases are TGCGCCAGCAGCTTGCGGCAGGGGGCGGATTCTGAAGCTTTCTTT. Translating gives CASSLRQGADSEAFF.

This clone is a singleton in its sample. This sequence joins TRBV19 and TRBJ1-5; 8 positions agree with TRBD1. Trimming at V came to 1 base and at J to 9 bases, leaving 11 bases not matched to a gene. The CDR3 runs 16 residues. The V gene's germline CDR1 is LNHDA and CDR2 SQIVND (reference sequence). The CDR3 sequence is CASSIAGDRLTRPQHF. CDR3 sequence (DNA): TGTGCCAGTAGTATAGCGGGGGACAGGCTGACTCGGCCCCAGCATTTT.

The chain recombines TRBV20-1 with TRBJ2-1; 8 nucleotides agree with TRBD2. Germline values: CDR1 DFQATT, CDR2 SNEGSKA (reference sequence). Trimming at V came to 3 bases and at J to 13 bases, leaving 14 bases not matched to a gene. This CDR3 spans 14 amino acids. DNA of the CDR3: TGCAGTGCTAGTGCAACGGGGGGGGCCCCCCCCCAGTTCTTC. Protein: CSASATGGAPPQFF.

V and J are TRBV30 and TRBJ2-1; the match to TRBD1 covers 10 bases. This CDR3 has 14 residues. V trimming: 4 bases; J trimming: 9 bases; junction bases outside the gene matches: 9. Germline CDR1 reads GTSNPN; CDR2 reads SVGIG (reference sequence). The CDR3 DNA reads TGTGCCTGGAATCCGGGACAGGGGATGCGTGAGCAGTTCTTC. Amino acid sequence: CAWNPGQGMREQFF.

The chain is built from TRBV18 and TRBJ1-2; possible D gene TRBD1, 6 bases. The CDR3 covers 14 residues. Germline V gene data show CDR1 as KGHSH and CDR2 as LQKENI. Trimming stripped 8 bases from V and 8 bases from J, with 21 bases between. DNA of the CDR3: TGTGCCAGCCGAAACCTACAGGGAGAGGTCGGCTACACCTTC. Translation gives CASRNLQGEVGYTF.